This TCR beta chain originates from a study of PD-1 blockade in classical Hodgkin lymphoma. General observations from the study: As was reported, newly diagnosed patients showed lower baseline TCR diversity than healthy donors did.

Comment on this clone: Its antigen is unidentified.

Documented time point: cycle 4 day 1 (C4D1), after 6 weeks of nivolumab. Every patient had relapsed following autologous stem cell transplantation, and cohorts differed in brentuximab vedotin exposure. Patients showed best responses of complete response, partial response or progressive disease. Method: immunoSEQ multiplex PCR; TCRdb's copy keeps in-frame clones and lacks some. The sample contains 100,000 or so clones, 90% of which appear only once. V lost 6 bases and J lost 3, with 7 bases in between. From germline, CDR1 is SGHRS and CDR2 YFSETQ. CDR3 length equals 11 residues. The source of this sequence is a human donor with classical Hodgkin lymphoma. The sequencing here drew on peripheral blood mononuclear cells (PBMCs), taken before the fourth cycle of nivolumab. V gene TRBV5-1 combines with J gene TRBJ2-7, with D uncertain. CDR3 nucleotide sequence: TGCGCCAGCACTTATAACTACGAGCAGTACTTC. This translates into CASTYNYEQYF.